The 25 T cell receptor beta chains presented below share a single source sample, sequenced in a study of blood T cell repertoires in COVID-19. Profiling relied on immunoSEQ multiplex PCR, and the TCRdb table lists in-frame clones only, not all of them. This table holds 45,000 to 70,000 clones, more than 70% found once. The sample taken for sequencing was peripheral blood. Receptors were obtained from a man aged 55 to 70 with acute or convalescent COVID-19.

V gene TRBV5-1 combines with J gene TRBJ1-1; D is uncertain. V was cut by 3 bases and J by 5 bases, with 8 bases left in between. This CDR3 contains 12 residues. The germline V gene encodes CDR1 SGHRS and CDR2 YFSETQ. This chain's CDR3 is CASSSTGTEAFF. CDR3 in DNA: TGCGCCAGCAGCTCCACGGGGACTGAAGCTTTCTTT.

The CDR3 DNA reads TGTGCCACCAGTGAAACAGGCGGTACACTCTCTGAAGCTTTCTTT. Translation gives CATSETGGTLSEAFF. The V and J genes are TRBV24-1 and TRBJ1-1, with D perhaps TRBD1 (5 bases). Trimming removed 4 bases at V and 6 bases at J, with 17 bases between. There are 15 residues in the CDR3. Germline V gene data show CDR1 as KGHDR and CDR2 as SFDVKD.

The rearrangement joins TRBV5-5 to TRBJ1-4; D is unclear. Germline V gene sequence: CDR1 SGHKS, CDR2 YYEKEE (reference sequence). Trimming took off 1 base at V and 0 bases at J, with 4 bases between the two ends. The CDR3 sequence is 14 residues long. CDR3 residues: CASSLTPTNEKLFF. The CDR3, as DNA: TGTGCCAGCAGCTTGACACCAACTAATGAAAAACTGTTTTTT.

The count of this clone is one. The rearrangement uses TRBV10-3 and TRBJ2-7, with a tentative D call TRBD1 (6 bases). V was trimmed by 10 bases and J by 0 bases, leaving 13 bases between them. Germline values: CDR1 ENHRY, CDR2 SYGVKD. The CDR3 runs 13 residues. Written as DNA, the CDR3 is TGTGCCACCCGGGACATAAGCTCCTACGAGCAGTACTTC. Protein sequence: CATRDISSYEQYF.

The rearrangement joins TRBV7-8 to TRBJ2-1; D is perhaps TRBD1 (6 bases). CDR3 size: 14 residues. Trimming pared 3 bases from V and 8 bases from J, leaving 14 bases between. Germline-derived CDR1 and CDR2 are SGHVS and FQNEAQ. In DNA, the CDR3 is TGTGCCAGCAGCTTGGGGGCCCTGGGAGATGAGCAGTTCTTC. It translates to CASSLGALGDEQFF.

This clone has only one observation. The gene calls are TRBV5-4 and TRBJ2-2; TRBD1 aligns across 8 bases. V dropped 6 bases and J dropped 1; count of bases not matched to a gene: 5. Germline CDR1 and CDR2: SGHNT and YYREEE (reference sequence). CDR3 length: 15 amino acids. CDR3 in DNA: TGTGCCAGCAAGATCGGGACAGGGAACACCGGGGAGCTGTTTTTT. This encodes CASKIGTGNTGELFF.

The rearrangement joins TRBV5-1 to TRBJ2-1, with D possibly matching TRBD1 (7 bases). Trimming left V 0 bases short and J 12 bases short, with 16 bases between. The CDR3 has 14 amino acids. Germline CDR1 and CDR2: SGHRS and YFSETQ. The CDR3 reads CASSLDPGGGLQFF. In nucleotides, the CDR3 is TGCGCCAGCAGCTTGGATCCTGGAGGGGGCCTGCAGTTCTTC.

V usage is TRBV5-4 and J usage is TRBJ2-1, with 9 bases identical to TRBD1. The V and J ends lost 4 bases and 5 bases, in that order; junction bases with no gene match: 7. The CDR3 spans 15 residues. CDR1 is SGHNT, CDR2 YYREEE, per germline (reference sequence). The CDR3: CASSARDRVNNEQFF. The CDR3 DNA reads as TGTGCCAGCAGCGCCCGGGACAGGGTAAACAATGAGCAGTTCTTC. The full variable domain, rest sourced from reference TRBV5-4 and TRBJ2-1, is ETGVTQSPTHLIKTRGQQVTLRCSSQSGHNTVSWYQQALGQGPQFIFQYYREEENGRGNFPPRFSGLQFPNYSSELNVNALELDDSALYLCASSARDRVNNEQFFGPGTRLTVL.

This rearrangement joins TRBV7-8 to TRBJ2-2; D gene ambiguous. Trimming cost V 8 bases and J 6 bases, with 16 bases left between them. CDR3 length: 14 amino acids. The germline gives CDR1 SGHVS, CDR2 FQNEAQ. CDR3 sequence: CASCPGSRAGELFF. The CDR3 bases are TGTGCCAGCTGCCCCGGGTCTCGGGCCGGGGAGCTGTTTTTT.

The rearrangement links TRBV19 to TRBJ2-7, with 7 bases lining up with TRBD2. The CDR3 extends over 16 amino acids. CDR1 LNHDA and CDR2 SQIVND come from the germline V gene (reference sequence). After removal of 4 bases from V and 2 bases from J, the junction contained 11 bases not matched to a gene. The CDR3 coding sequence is TGTGCCAGTAGTACTAAGCCGGGACTACGAACCTACGAGCAGTACTTC. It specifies CASSTKPGLRTYEQYF.

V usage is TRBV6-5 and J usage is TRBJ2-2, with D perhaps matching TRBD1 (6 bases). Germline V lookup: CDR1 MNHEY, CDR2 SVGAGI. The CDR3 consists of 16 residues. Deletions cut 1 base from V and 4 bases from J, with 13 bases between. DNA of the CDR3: TGTGCCAGCAGTTACTACGTAGGGGGACGCACCGGGGAGCTGTTTTTT. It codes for CASSYYVGGRTGELFF.

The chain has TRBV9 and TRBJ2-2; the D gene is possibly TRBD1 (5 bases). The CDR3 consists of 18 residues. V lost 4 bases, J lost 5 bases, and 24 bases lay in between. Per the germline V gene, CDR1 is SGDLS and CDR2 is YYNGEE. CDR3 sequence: CASSPILRVGRSTGELFF. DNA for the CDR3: TGTGCCAGCAGCCCCATACTTCGGGTGGGGCGGTCGACCGGGGAGCTGTTTTTT.

Here the CDR3 reads CASSEGGRGGSQETQYF. The DNA for the CDR3 is TGTGCCAGCAGTGAAGGGGGGAGAGGGGGCTCCCAAGAGACCCAGTACTTC. The chain employs TRBV6-1 and TRBJ2-5; 7 bases line up with TRBD1. The CDR3 has 17 residues. V lost 1 base, J lost 1 base, and 9 bases stayed unmatched. The germline V gene encodes CDR1 MNHNS and CDR2 SASEGT.

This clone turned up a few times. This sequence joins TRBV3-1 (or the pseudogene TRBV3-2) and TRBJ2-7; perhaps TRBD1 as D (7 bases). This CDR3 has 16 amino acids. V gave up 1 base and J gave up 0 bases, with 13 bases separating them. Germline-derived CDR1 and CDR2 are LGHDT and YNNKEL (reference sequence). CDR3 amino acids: CASSQVAQGGSYEQYF. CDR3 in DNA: TGTGCCAGCAGCCAAGTAGCTCAGGGGGGCTCCTACGAGCAGTACTTC.

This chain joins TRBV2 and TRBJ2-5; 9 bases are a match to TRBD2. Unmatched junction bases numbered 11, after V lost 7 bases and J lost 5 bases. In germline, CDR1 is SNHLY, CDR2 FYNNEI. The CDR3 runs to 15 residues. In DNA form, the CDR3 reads TGTGCCAGCACCGCCGCGGGGGGGCTGCGGGAGACCCAGTACTTC. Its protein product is CASTAAGGLRETQYF.

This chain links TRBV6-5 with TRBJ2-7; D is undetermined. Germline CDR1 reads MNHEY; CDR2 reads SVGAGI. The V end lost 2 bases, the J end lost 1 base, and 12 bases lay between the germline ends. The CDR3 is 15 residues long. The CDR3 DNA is TGTGCCAGCAGTTACGTCGGTCCCGAATCCTACGAGCAGTACTTC. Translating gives CASSYVGPESYEQYF.

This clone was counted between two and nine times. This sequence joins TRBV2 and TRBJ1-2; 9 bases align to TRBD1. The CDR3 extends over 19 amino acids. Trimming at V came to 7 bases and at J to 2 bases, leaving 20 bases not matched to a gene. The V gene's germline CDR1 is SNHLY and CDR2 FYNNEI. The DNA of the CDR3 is TGTGCCAGCATCCGGACAGGGGAACTCGACCTTTCAGGGAACTATGGCTACACCTTC. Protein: CASIRTGELDLSGNYGYTF.

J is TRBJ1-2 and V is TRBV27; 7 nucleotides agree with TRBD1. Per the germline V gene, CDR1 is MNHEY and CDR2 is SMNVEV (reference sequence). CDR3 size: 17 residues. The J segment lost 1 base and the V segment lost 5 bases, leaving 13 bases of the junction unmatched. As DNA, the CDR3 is TGTGCCAGCAGTATGGTAGCTACCACAGGGGTTAACTATGGCTACACCTTC. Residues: CASSMVATTGVNYGYTF.

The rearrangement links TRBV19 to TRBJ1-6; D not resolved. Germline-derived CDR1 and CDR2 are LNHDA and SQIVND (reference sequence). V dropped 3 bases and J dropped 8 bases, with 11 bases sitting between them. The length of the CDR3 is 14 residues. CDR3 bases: TGTGCCAGTAGTATCGTTCAGGCTTATTCACCCCTCCACTTT. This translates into CASSIVQAYSPLHF. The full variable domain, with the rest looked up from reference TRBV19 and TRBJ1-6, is DGGITQSPKYLFRKEGQNVTLSCEQNLNHDAMYWYRQDPGQGLRLIYYSQIVNDFQKGDIAEGYSVSREKKESFPLTVTSAQKNPTAFYLCASSIVQAYSPLHFGNGTRLTVT.

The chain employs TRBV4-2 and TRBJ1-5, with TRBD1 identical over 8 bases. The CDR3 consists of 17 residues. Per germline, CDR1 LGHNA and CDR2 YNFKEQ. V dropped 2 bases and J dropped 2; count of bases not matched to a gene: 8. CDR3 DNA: TGTGCCAGCAGCCAACCCCAGGGGGCTGGGGGCAATCAGCCCCAGCATTTT. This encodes CASSQPQGAGGNQPQHF.

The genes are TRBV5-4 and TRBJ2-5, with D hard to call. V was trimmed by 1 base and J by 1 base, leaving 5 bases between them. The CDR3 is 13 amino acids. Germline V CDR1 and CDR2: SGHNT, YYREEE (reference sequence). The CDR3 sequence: CASSLYFQETQYF. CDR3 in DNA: TGTGCCAGCAGCTTGTACTTCCAAGAGACCCAGTACTTC.

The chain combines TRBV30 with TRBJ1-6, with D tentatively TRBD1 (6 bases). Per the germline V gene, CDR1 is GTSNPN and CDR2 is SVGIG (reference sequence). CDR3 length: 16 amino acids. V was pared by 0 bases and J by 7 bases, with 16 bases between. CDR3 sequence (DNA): TGTGCCTGGAGTGTATTCACAGGGATGCCCAATTCACCCCTCCACTTT. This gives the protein CAWSVFTGMPNSPLHF.

The CDR3 nucleotides are TGTGCAGCTCAAAGCGGGGGCACAGATACGCAGTATTTT. It is translated as CAAQSGGTDTQYF. This chain uses TRBV5-4 with TRBJ2-3, with 7 bases lining up with TRBD2. Germline CDR1 reads SGHNT; CDR2 reads YYREEE (reference sequence). The CDR3 runs 13 residues.

The CDR3 coding sequence is TGTGCCAGCAGCCAAGAGGGAGGGTACACTGAAGCTTTCTTT. Its translation is CASSQEGGYTEAFF. The J gene is TRBJ1-1, the V gene TRBV4-2; no definite D call. The length of the CDR3 is 14 residues. Germline assignment: CDR1 LGHNA and CDR2 YNFKEQ. The V gene lost 0 bases and the J gene lost 3 bases, with 8 bases spanning the gap.

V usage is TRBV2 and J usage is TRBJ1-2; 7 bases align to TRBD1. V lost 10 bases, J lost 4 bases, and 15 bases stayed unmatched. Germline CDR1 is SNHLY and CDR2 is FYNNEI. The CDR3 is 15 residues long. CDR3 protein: CAIRQGKVVSYGYTF. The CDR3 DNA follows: TGTGCCATTCGACAGGGTAAAGTCGTTAGCTATGGCTACACCTTC.